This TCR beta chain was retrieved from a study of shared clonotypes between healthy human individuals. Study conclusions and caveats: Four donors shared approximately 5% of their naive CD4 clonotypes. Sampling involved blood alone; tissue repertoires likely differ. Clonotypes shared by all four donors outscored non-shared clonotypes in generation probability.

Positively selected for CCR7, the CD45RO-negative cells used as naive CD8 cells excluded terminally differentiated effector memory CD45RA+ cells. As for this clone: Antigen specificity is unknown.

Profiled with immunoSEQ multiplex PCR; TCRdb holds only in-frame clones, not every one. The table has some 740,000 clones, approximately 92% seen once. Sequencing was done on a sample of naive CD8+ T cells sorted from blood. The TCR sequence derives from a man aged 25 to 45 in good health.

Here the CDR3 reads CASSLSLEPGELFF. CDR3 bases: TGCGCCAGCAGCTTGTCATTGGAGCCCGGGGAGCTGTTTTTT. The rearrangement joins TRBV5-1 to TRBJ2-2; unclear D gene. Germline CDR1 is SGHRS and CDR2 is YFSETQ. With 1 base removed from V and 6 bases from J, the gap between germline ends came to 10 bases. The CDR3 has 14 amino acids.